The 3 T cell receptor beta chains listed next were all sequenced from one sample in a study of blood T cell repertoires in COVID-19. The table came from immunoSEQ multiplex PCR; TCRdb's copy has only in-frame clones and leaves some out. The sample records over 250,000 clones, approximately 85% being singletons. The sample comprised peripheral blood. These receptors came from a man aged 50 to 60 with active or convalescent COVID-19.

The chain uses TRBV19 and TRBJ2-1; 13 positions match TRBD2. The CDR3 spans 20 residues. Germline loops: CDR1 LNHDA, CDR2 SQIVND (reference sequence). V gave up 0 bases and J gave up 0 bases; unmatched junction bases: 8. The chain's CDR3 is CASSIDPPGLAGSSYNEQFF. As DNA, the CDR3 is TGTGCCAGTAGTATAGACCCTCCGGGACTAGCGGGGAGCTCCTACAATGAGCAGTTCTTC.

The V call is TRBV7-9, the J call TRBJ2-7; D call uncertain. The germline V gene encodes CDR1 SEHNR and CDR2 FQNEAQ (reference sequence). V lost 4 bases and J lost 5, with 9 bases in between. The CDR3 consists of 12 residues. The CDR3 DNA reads TGTGCCAGCAGCTCTAGTGGAAACGAGCAGTACTTC. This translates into CASSSSGNEQYF.

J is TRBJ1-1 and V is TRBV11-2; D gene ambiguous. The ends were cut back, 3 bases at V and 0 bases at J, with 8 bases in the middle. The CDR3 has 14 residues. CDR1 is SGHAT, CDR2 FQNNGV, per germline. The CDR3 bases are TGTGCCAGCAGCTTTGGAGGGTTGAACACTGAAGCTTTCTTT. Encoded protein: CASSFGGLNTEAFF.